This T cell receptor (beta chain) comes out of a study of vaccination and CD4 T cells after COVID-19. This CDR3 comprises 12 residues. Germline trimming cut 3 bases from V and 8 bases from J; bases unmatched to any gene: 6. Per germline, CDR1 GTSNPN and CDR2 SVGIG (reference sequence). This clonotype was detected only once. What it binds is not known. Described treatment: roughly ten-day PBMC culture with coronavirus spike peptide pools or control peptides (ViraFEST assay). Cultured CD4+ T-cell DNA underwent Oncomine TCR Beta short-read sequencing. TCRdb reprocessed the PCR reads with MiXCR, giving one entry per CDR3 protein. Among roughly 20,000 distinct CDR3 sequences listed, roughly 78% were seen once.

This receptor was identified in a human donor who received a COVID-19 vaccine. The source material was CD4+ T cells from blood, cultured in vitro, sampled after SARS-CoV-2 vaccination. The V and J genes are TRBV30 and TRBJ1-2; TRBD1 matches at 7 bases. DNA of the CDR3: TGTGCCTGGAGCCAACAGGGGTCCGGCTACACCTTC. Its protein product is CAWSQQGSGYTF.